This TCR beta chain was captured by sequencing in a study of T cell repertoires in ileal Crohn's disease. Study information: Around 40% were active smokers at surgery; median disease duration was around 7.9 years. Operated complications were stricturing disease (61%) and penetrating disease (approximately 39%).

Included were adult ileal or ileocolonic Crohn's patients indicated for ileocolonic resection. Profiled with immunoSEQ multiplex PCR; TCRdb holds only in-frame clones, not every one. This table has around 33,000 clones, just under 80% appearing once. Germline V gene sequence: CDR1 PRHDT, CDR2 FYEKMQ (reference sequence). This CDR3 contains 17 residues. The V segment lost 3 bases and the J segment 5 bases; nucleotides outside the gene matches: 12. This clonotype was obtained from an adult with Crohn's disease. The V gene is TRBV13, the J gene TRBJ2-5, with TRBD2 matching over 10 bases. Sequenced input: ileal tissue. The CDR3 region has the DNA TGTGCCAGCAGCTTGCGCTCTAGCGGGGGTTTGCTTGAGACCCAGTACTTC. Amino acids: CASSLRSSGGLLETQYF.